This entry lists 18 T cell receptor beta chains sequenced from one sample in a study of blood T cell repertoires in COVID-19. Data came from immunoSEQ multiplex PCR; TCRdb stores just in-frame clones and leaves some out. The sample contains about 200,000 clones, around 86% of which appear only once. Sequenced input: peripheral blood. Every receptor here comes from a man aged 60 to 75 who had recovered from COVID-19.

This chain connects TRBV7-9 to TRBJ2-7; tentative D call: TRBD2 (5 bases). V gave up 5 bases and J gave up 2 bases, with 13 bases separating them. The CDR3 totals 14 residues. The germline CDR1 and CDR2 sequences are SEHNR and FQNEAQ (reference sequence). The CDR3 nucleotides read TGTGCCAGCAGCCCAATGGACGGGACCTACGAGCAGTACTTC. Translated: CASSPMDGTYEQYF.

This rearrangement joins TRBV11-2 to TRBJ2-1; 9 nucleotides agree with TRBD1. Looked up from germline, CDR1 is SGHAT and CDR2 is FQNNGV. V gave up 4 bases and J gave up 4 bases; unmatched junction bases: 17. CDR3 length equals 19 residues. The CDR3 region is CASSSRPGQGTTLYNEQFF. CDR3 in DNA: TGTGCCAGCAGCTCACGGCCGGGACAGGGAACGACACTGTACAATGAGCAGTTCTTC.

The V and J genes are TRBV28 and TRBJ1-2; 7 bases are a match to TRBD1. V trimming: 5 bases; J trimming: 0 bases; junction bases outside the gene matches: 3. Germline CDR1 is MDHEN and CDR2 is SYDVKM. The length of the CDR3 is 14 residues. The DNA of the CDR3 is TGTGCCAGCAGTACAGGGGCAGCTAACTATGGCTACACCTTC. It translates to CASSTGAANYGYTF.

The chain couples TRBV7-2 to TRBJ1-5; possible D gene TRBD1, 5 bases. The CDR3 is 15 residues long. The germline gives CDR1 SGHTA, CDR2 FQGNSA. With 5 bases removed from V and 2 bases from J, the gap between germline ends came to 13 bases. For the CDR3, the DNA is TGTGCCAGCAGCACCGGGGGGGAACGCAATCAGCCCCAGCATTTT. Amino acid sequence: CASSTGGERNQPQHF.

This rearrangement joins TRBV27 to TRBJ2-4, with 7 positions matching TRBD1. Per the germline V gene, CDR1 is MNHEY and CDR2 is SMNVEV (reference sequence). After removal of 6 bases from V and 3 bases from J, the junction contained 8 bases not matched to a gene. The CDR3 is 15 residues long. Written as DNA, the CDR3 is TGTGCCAGCAGCCCTACCGGGACAGACAAAAACATTCAGTACTTC. Protein product: CASSPTGTDKNIQYF.

The J gene is TRBJ1-3, the V gene TRBV30; perhaps TRBD1 as D (6 bases). Per germline, CDR1 GTSNPN and CDR2 SVGIG (reference sequence). CDR3 size: 13 residues. The V end was cut by 6 bases, the J end by 1 base, with 10 bases between. The CDR3 here is CACLRGSGNTIYF. DNA for the CDR3: TGTGCCTGCCTAAGGGGGTCTGGAAACACCATATATTTT.

This chain uses TRBV5-4 with TRBJ1-2; possible D gene TRBD1, 6 bases. The CDR3 has 14 residues. Per the germline V gene, CDR1 is SGHNT and CDR2 is YYREEE (reference sequence). V was pared by 5 bases and J by 1 base, with 12 bases between. CDR3 in amino acids: CASSPRTDNYGYTF. CDR3 coding DNA: TGTGCCAGCAGTCCTCGGACAGATAACTATGGCTACACCTTC.

The count of this clone is one. The chain's CDR3 is CASSLRMTEAFF. The CDR3 nucleotides are TGTGCCAGCAGCTTGAGGATGACTGAAGCTTTCTTT. The V and J genes are TRBV11-1 and TRBJ1-1; no definite D call. The CDR3 runs to 12 residues. Trimming took off 3 bases at V and 5 bases at J, with 7 bases between the two ends. Germline values: CDR1 SGHAT, CDR2 FQDESV (reference sequence).

This clone was counted a single time. The rearrangement uses TRBV11-2 and TRBJ2-1; tentative D call: TRBD2 (7 bases). V was clipped by 5 bases and J by 3 bases, with 14 bases between them. Germline V gives CDR1 SGHAT, CDR2 FQNNGV. This CDR3 comprises 15 residues. The CDR3: CASSPGGTFYNEQFF. DNA for the CDR3: TGTGCCAGCAGCCCCGGGGGGACATTCTACAATGAGCAGTTCTTC.

This chain uses TRBV6-5 with TRBJ1-5, with TRBD1 matching 7 bases. The length of the CDR3 is 15 residues. With V trimmed by 6 bases and J by 3 bases, 8 bases remained unmatched. In germline, CDR1 is MNHEY, CDR2 SVGAGI. The CDR3 DNA follows: TGTGCCAGCAGCGGACGGGACAGCAACAATCAGCCCCAGCATTTT. It codes for CASSGRDSNNQPQHF.

V gene TRBV9 combines with J gene TRBJ2-3; 8 bases agree with TRBD2. This CDR3 contains 16 residues. The V gene's germline CDR1 is SGDLS and CDR2 YYNGEE. The junction had 4 bases not matched to a gene; V was cut back by 0 bases and J by 1 base. CDR3 sequence: CASSVASTSGTDTQYF. Written as DNA, the CDR3 is TGTGCCAGCAGCGTAGCTTCGACTAGCGGCACAGATACGCAGTATTTT.

This sequence joins TRBV19 and TRBJ1-5; tentative D call: TRBD1 (5 bases). The CDR3 contains 14 residues. V was clipped by 2 bases and J by 12 bases, with 17 bases between them. Germline-derived CDR1 and CDR2 are LNHDA and SQIVND (reference sequence). CDR3 amino acids: CASSILAGLPNQHF. In nucleotides, the CDR3 is TGTGCCAGTAGTATACTAGCGGGACTCCCTAACCAGCATTTT. Combining the CDR3 with reference TRBV19 and TRBJ1-5 gives the whole variable domain DGGITQSPKYLFRKEGQNVTLSCEQNLNHDAMYWYRQDPGQGLRLIYYSQIVNDFQKGDIAEGYSVSREKKESFPLTVTSAQKNPTAFYLCASSILAGLPNQHFGDGTRLSIL.

V gene TRBV11-2 combines with J gene TRBJ2-1, with D hard to call. From germline, CDR1 is SGHAT and CDR2 FQNNGV. V shed 5 bases and J shed 4 bases, with 9 bases lying between them. This CDR3 has 13 residues. The DNA for the CDR3 is TGTGCCAGCAGCGAGGAGATTTACAATGAGCAGTTCTTC. It is translated as CASSEEIYNEQFF.

The V gene is TRBV15, the J gene TRBJ2-3, with D perhaps matching TRBD1 (5 bases). The V and J ends lost 0 bases and 6 bases respectively, with 13 bases between them. Germline V gene lookup returns CDR1 LNHNV and CDR2 YYDKDF (reference sequence). The CDR3 is 15 residues long. CDR3 residues: CATSREGQGGDTQYF. The DNA for the CDR3 is TGTGCCACCAGCAGAGAGGGCCAGGGTGGGGATACGCAGTATTTT. Full variable domain (remainder filled in from reference TRBV15 and TRBJ2-3): DAMVIQNPRYQVTQFGKPVTLSCSQTLNHNVMYWYQQKSSQAPKLLFHYYDKDFNNEADTPDNFQSRRPNTSFCFLDIRSPGLGDTAMYLCATSREGQGGDTQYFGPGTRLTVL.

The V gene is TRBV20-1, the J gene TRBJ2-7; tentatively, D is TRBD2 (5 bases). Between the trimmed V and J ends, which lost 3 bases and 7 bases, there was a span of 16 bases. The CDR3 length is 13 residues. Germline assignment: CDR1 DFQATT and CDR2 SNEGSKA (reference sequence). CDR3 amino acids: CSASLSATREQYF. The DNA for the CDR3 is TGCAGTGCTAGTCTTAGCGCAACTCGGGAGCAGTACTTC.

This clone occurred a few times. This rearrangement joins TRBV5-5 to TRBJ2-7; D might be TRBD1 (6 bases). The germline V gene encodes CDR1 SGHKS and CDR2 YYEKEE (reference sequence). The CDR3 contains 16 residues. Trimming left V 1 base short and J 5 bases short, with 19 bases between. The CDR3: CASSLRAVQGVNEQYF. The CDR3 bases are TGTGCCAGCAGCTTGAGGGCGGTACAGGGAGTTAACGAGCAGTACTTC.

The chain links TRBV9 to TRBJ2-1; D perhaps matches TRBD1 (6 bases). The germline gives CDR1 SGDLS, CDR2 YYNGEE. The germline V and J ends were trimmed by 0 bases and 10 bases, with 14 bases remaining between them. This CDR3 is 14 amino acids long. DNA of the CDR3: TGTGCCAGCAGCGTAGGGCAGGGGCAGGAGGAGCAGTTCTTC. Its protein is CASSVGQGQEEQFF. Full variable domain (rest looked up from reference TRBV9 and TRBJ2-1): DSGVTQTPKHLITATGQRVTLRCSPRSGDLSVYWYQQSLDQGLQFLIQYYNGEERAKGNILERFSAQQFPDLHSELNLSSLELGDSALYFCASSVGQGQEEQFFGPGTRLTVL.

As regards this clone: At one end, the junction sequence differs from germline, possibly due to a read error. This rearrangement joins TRBV28 to TRBJ1-1; D is unclear. Germline V gene data show CDR1 as MDHEN and CDR2 as SYDVKM. The CDR3 runs 12 residues. This CDR3 is CASRLFGTEAFF. Written as DNA, the CDR3 is TGTGCCAGCAGATTATTCGGCACTGAAGCTTTCTTT.